The rows below give T cell receptor beta chains drawn from one sample of a study of blood T cell repertoires in COVID-19. Repertoires were generated with immunoSEQ multiplex PCR, while TCRdb's copy carries only in-frame clones and drops some. The sample lists more than 70,000 clones; around three quarters were seen once. The sample taken for sequencing was peripheral blood. These receptors all come from an older woman with acute or convalescent COVID-19. CDR3s include the opening cysteine and the closing phenylalanine or tryptophan. The D gene is left open where the match is weak. Size is stated for part of the rows, as once, few or many counts, or as a class when the clone is expanded.

clone size	V gene	J gene	D gene	CDR3 protein	CDR3 DNA
NA	TRBV10-3	TRBJ2-7	NA	CAISGPSYEQYF	TGTGCCATCAGTGGGCCTTCCTACGAGCAGTACTTC
NA	TRBV30	TRBJ2-1	NA	CAWSFGLANNEQFF	TGTGCCTGGAGTTTCGGGCTAGCGAACAATGAGCAGTTCTTC
NA	TRBV5-4	TRBJ2-7	TRBD1	CASSAGGSFSYEQYF	TGTGCCAGCAGCGCAGGGGGAAGCTTCTCCTACGAGCAGTACTTC
NA	TRBV6-1	TRBJ1-1	NA	CASSEQNTEAFF	TGTGCCAGCAGTGAACAGAACACTGAAGCTTTCTTT
NA	TRBV7-8	TRBJ1-4	TRBD1	CASSLVPGGTEKLFF	TGTGCCAGCAGCTTAGTTCCAGGGGGTACTGAAAAACTGTTTTTT
few	TRBV19	TRBJ2-1	NA	CASNIPGSNNEQFF	TGTGCCAGCAACATACCGGGGAGTAACAATGAGCAGTTCTTC
NA	TRBV27	TRBJ2-3	TRBD1	CASRSLGQSTDTQYF	TGTGCCAGCAGGAGCCTGGGACAGAGCACAGATACGCAGTATTTT
NA	TRBV21-1	TRBJ2-1	NA	CASSKRGQGCGNEQFF	TGTGCCAGCAGCAAACGTGGACAGGGGTGCGGAAATGAGCAGTTCTTC
NA	TRBV7-2	TRBJ2-1	TRBD2	CASSLEPLAGGQRWQFF	TGTGCCAGCAGCTTAGAACCCCTGGCGGGGGGGCAACGGTGGCAGTTCTTC
NA	TRBV5-1	TRBJ2-7	TRBD2	CASSWSSGREEEQYF	TGCGCCAGCAGCTGGTCTAGCGGGAGGGAAGAAGAGCAGTACTTC
NA	TRBV7-6	TRBJ2-7	NA	CASSAAQGGTYEQYF	TGTGCCAGCAGCGCCGCCCAGGGCGGAACCTACGAGCAGTACTTC
NA	TRBV29-1	TRBJ2-1	TRBD2	CSVQGLTRGGYNEQFF	TGCAGCGTCCAAGGGTTGACCCGGGGGGGGTACAATGAGCAGTTCTTC
once	TRBV19	TRBJ1-3	TRBD1	CASSTDRLSGNTIYF	TGTGCCAGTAGTACGGACAGGCTCTCTGGAAACACCATATATTTT
many	TRBV11-2	TRBJ1-4	NA	CASSRSTGPLEKLFF	TGTGCCAGCAGCCGATCGACAGGCCCCCTTGAAAAACTGTTTTTT
once	TRBV3-1/TRBV3-2	TRBJ2-5	NA	CASSPWGRETQYF	TGTGCCAGCAGCCCCTGGGGGAGGGAGACCCAGTACTTC
NA	TRBV3-1/TRBV3-2	TRBJ1-5	TRBD1	CASSVTGDISQPQHF	TGTGCCAGCAGCGTGACAGGGGATATCAGTCAGCCCCAGCATTTT
once	TRBV5-8	TRBJ2-1	TRBD2	CASSPAIRTSGKGSYNEQFF	TGTGCCAGCAGCCCAGCCATTAGGACTAGCGGGAAGGGATCCTACAATGAGCAGTTCTTC
NA	TRBV2	TRBJ2-5	TRBD2	CASRDVGLAGQETQYF	TGTGCCAGCAGGGACGTTGGACTAGCGGGACAAGAGACCCAGTACTTC
NA	TRBV7-9	TRBJ2-1	NA	CASSLSNEQFF	TGTGCCAGCAGCTTGAGTAATGAGCAGTTCTTC
NA	TRBV9	TRBJ2-1	TRBD2	CASSVAITSGGAGQFF	TGTGCCAGCAGCGTAGCTATCACTAGCGGGGGGGCCGGGCAGTTCTTC
few	TRBV28	TRBJ1-1	TRBD1	CASSPGQLTEAFF	TGTGCCAGCAGTCCGGGACAGCTCACTGAAGCTTTCTTT
NA	TRBV20-1	TRBJ2-7	NA	CSARAYNEQYF	TGCAGTGCCCGCGCGTATAACGAGCAGTACTTC
once	TRBV28	TRBJ2-7	TRBD2	CASRRHGGLAVEQYF	TGTGCCAGCCGTCGACACGGTGGACTAGCGGTCGAGCAGTACTTC
NA	TRBV27	TRBJ2-7	NA	CASSRTGGPVEQYF	TGTGCCAGCAGCCGCACCGGGGGGCCGGTCGAGCAGTACTTC
few	TRBV7-8	TRBJ1-2	TRBD1	CASSQTGVYGYTF	TGTGCCAGCAGCCAGACAGGGGTTTACGGCTACACCTTC
NA	TRBV6-5	TRBJ1-2	NA	CASKGAGANYGYTF	TGTGCCAGCAAAGGCGCAGGGGCAAACTATGGCTACACCTTC
many	TRBV2	TRBJ1-5	NA	CASTIGNQPQHF	TGTGCCAGCACCATAGGCAATCAGCCCCAGCATTTT
NA	TRBV29-1	TRBJ1-2	NA	CSVERSRGYTF	TGCAGCGTTGAGAGGTCGCGCGGCTACACCTTC